Shown below are 25 T cell receptor beta chains from a single sample sequenced in a study of T cell repertoires in cytomegalovirus infection. No antigen is known for these receptors. From the reads, TCRdb called clonotypes with MiXCR, one entry per CDR3 protein. This table holds hundreds of thousands of distinct CDR3 sequences, about 31% found once. The material sequenced was cultured CD8+ T cells from PBMCs, taken from culture after CMV antigen stimulation. These receptor sequences come from a human donor in good health (CMV status not recorded). Some clones in this sample may be carry-over from other donors' samples.

The chain links TRBV5-1 to TRBJ2-7; possibly TRBD2 for D (5 bases). The germline V gene encodes CDR1 SGHRS and CDR2 YFSETQ. The CDR3 has 14 amino acids. V lost 2 bases and J 2 bases, leaving 11 bases between the germline ends. The CDR3 reads CASSLRAGTYEQYV. CDR3 DNA sequence: TGCGCCAGCAGCTTACGGGCGGGCACCTACGAGCAGTACGTC.

The table lists this clonotype with a few counts. The chain combines TRBV6-2 or TRBV6-3 with TRBJ1-5; TRBD1 might be the D (5 bases). Germline CDR1 and CDR2: MNHEY and SVGEGT. The CDR3 length is 14 residues. Trimming stripped 2 bases from V and 4 bases from J, with 9 bases between. Written as DNA, the CDR3 is TGTGCCAGCAGTTACGACAGAGCGAATCAGCCCCAGCATTTT. It codes for CASSYDRANQPQHF.

V is TRBV5-1 and J is TRBJ2-4; 7 positions agree with TRBD2. This CDR3 has 16 amino acids. CDR1 and CDR2 from the germline V gene are SGHRS and YFSETQ. The V segment lost 0 bases and the J segment 2 bases; nucleotides outside the gene matches: 5. This CDR3 reads CASSLAPGGTKNIQYF. The CDR3 region has the DNA TGCGCCAGCAGCTTGGCCCCCGGGGGGACCAAAAACATTCAGTACTTC.

This clonotype has only a few counts. The gene calls are TRBV28 and TRBJ2-1; D is possibly TRBD1 or TRBD2 (5 bases each). The CDR3 consists of 14 residues. Deletions cut 7 bases from V and 2 bases from J, with 12 bases between. Germline CDR1 is MDHEN and CDR2 is SYDVKM. CDR3 sequence (DNA): TGTGCCAGCATGTGGGACGGGGCCTACAATGAGCAGTTCTTC. Translated, it gives CASMWDGAYNEQFF.

V is TRBV20-1 and J is TRBJ2-1; no clear D. Germline V gene data show CDR1 as DFQATT and CDR2 as SNEGSKA (reference sequence). V lost 0 bases to trimming and J lost 6 bases, with 3 bases between them. This CDR3 has 11 residues. CDR3 sequence reads: CSARDFNEQFF. CDR3 sequence (DNA): TGCAGTGCTAGAGATTTCAATGAGCAGTTCTTC.

The chain is built from TRBV20-1 and TRBJ2-5, with 11 bases identical to TRBD2. Germline V CDR1 and CDR2: DFQATT, SNEGSKA (reference sequence). V dropped 0 bases and J dropped 1; count of bases not matched to a gene: 16. The CDR3 has 20 amino acids. In DNA form, the CDR3 reads TGCAGTGCTAGAGATGGGAGTAGCGGGGGGGCGGAAGAGTCCCAAGAGACCCAGTACTTC. As protein: CSARDGSSGGAEESQETQYF.

The chain joins TRBV19 to TRBJ1-2; 9 bases map to TRBD1. The length of the CDR3 is 14 residues. Germline V gene sequence: CDR1 LNHDA, CDR2 SQIVND (reference sequence). J gave up 4 bases and V 5 bases, and 5 bases lay outside the gene matches. CDR3 sequence reads: CASSFEQGAYGYTF. DNA for the CDR3: TGTGCCAGTAGTTTTGAACAGGGGGCCTATGGCTACACCTTC.

This clonotype was observed at least ten times. This chain uses TRBV7-2 with TRBJ2-1; TRBD1 agrees at 7 bases. V was pared by 7 bases and J by 4 bases, with 13 bases of the junction left unmatched. CDR3 length: 16 residues. From germline, CDR1 is SGHTA and CDR2 FQGNSA. CDR3 residues: CASITSGTAFYNEQFF. The CDR3 coding sequence is TGTGCCAGCATCACGTCCGGGACAGCTTTTTACAATGAGCAGTTCTTC.

A word on this clonotype: An end of the junction does not agree with germline; a read error may underlie this. This chain connects TRBV6-6 to TRBJ2-1, with D possibly being TRBD1 (6 bases). Germline values: CDR1 MNHNY, CDR2 SVGAGI (reference sequence). The CDR3 runs to 18 residues. The CDR3 region is CASSYSGADPARYTEQFF. CDR3 bases: TGTGCCAGCAGTTACTCGGGGGCGGACCCCGCGCGGTACACTGAGCAGTTCTTC.

Many counts were recorded for this clonotype. The gene calls are TRBV6-1 and TRBJ2-5; D not resolved. Germline loops: CDR1 MNHNS, CDR2 SASEGT. The CDR3 totals 11 residues. V was pared by 7 bases and J by 4 bases, with 7 bases between. The CDR3 loop is CASIRGETQYF. The CDR3 nucleotides are TGTGCCAGCATTCGCGGAGAGACCCAGTACTTC.

The rearrangement links TRBV6-5 to TRBJ2-6, with a weak D call TRBD1 (5 bases). The germline gives CDR1 MNHEY, CDR2 SVGAGI. Trimming stripped 4 bases from V and 1 base from J, with 29 bases between. The CDR3 spans 22 residues. CDR3 coding DNA: TGTGCCAGCAGTTCCCTCAGTCTCGTTATTCGGACGCCAGGGTCTGGGGCCAACGTCCTGACTTTC. This translates into CASSSLSLVIRTPGSGANVLTF.

This clonotype was observed at least ten times. The chain carries TRBV7-8 and TRBJ2-7, with D possibly matching TRBD1 (5 bases). The CDR3 covers 13 residues. The germline gives CDR1 SGHVS, CDR2 FQNEAQ. The V end was cut by 5 bases, the J end by 4 bases, with 12 bases between. CDR3 amino acids: CASSAGLTYEQYV. The CDR3, as DNA: TGTGCCAGCAGCGCAGGGTTAACTTACGAGCAGTACGTC.

The chain recombines TRBV19 with TRBJ1-2, with 9 bases matching TRBD1. CDR3 length equals 13 residues. Unmatched junction bases numbered 6, after V lost 7 bases and J lost 6 bases. CDR1 is LNHDA, CDR2 SQIVND, per germline (reference sequence). CDR3 bases: TGTGCCAGTAACCGCCGGGACAGGGATGGCTACACCTTC. Translating it yields CASNRRDRDGYTF.

This clonotype was detected only a few times. CDR3 residues: CASSERGQETLYSTDTQYF. CDR3 DNA sequence: TGTGCCAGCAGTGAAAGAGGGCAGGAGACTTTATATAGCACAGATACGCAGTATTTT. The chain employs TRBV2 and TRBJ2-3, with D perhaps matching TRBD2 (5 bases). This CDR3 is 19 amino acids long. Germline CDR1 is SNHLY and CDR2 is FYNNEI. With 2 bases removed from V and 0 bases from J, the gap between germline ends came to 21 bases.

This clonotype has just a few counts. The chain uses TRBV6-1 and TRBJ1-1; D ambiguous. CDR1 MNHNS and CDR2 SASEGT come from the germline V gene. V lost 5 bases, J lost 5 bases, and 21 bases lay in between. The CDR3 has 16 residues. CDR3 in amino acids: CASSSRRTARGTEAFF. For the CDR3, the DNA is TGTGCCAGCAGTTCACGCCGGACGGCCCGAGGAACTGAAGCTTTCTTT.

This clonotype has a handful of counts. This chain joins TRBV11-2 and TRBJ2-5, with D unresolved. Looked up from germline, CDR1 is SGHAT and CDR2 is FQNNGV. With 1 base removed from V and 1 base from J, the gap between germline ends came to 22 bases. This CDR3 spans 19 amino acids. The CDR3 spells CASSLVFPPGPSVQETQYF. As DNA, the CDR3 is TGTGCCAGCAGCTTAGTTTTTCCCCCGGGCCCCTCGGTCCAAGAGACCCAGTACTTC.

The J gene is TRBJ1-2, the V gene TRBV2; 7 nucleotides agree with TRBD1. Trimming cost V 7 bases and J 6 bases; bases outside gene matches: 11. This CDR3 comprises 14 residues. Per the germline V gene, CDR1 is SNHLY and CDR2 is FYNNEI. CDR3 in DNA: TGTGCCAGCACGGCGGCAGGGGGTTTGAATGGCTACACCTTC. Its protein product is CASTAAGGLNGYTF.

This clonotype was seen a few times. The rearrangement links TRBV24-1 to TRBJ2-3; 7 nucleotides match TRBD2. The CDR3 runs 16 residues. V trimming: 3 bases; J trimming: 1 base; junction bases outside the gene matches: 6. CDR1 is KGHDR, CDR2 SFDVKD, per germline. The CDR3 nucleotides are TGTGCCACCAGTGATCCAAGCGGGGACGGCACAGATACGCAGTATTTT. As protein: CATSDPSGDGTDTQYF.

This clonotype occurred a few times. V is TRBV20-1 and J is TRBJ1-1; the match to TRBD1 covers 8 bases. The germline V gene encodes CDR1 DFQATT and CDR2 SNEGSKA (reference sequence). The V and J ends lost 6 bases and 7 bases, in that order; junction bases with no gene match: 4. The CDR3 is made up of 11 amino acids. CDR3 region: CSARDRGEAFF. Here the CDR3 DNA reads TGCAGTGCCCGCGACAGGGGTGAAGCTTTCTTT.

This sequence joins TRBV6-1 and TRBJ1-4; D remains unclear. V was clipped by 7 bases and J by 8 bases, with 14 bases between them. CDR3 length equals 13 residues. Per germline, CDR1 MNHNS and CDR2 SASEGT. CDR3 protein: CASIGDGVEKLFF. In DNA form, the CDR3 reads TGTGCCAGCATCGGAGATGGCGTGGAAAAACTGTTTTTT.

In its sample, this clonotype was seen many times. The V call is TRBV10-3, the J call TRBJ2-1, with D unclear. Germline-derived CDR1 and CDR2 are ENHRY and SYGVKD. Between the trimmed V and J ends, which lost 11 bases and 6 bases, there was a span of 14 bases. The CDR3 consists of 12 residues. CDR3 region: CASGYSSNEQFF. In DNA form, the CDR3 reads TGTGCCTCGGGCTATTCAAGCAATGAGCAGTTCTTC.

In this sample, this clonotype turned up a few times. This sequence joins TRBV7-6 and TRBJ2-5, with D unclear. Trimming pared 1 base from V and 2 bases from J, leaving 8 bases between. CDR1 and CDR2 (germline): SGHVS, FNYEAQ. The CDR3 loop spans 14 amino acids. The CDR3 coding sequence is TGTGCCAGCAGCTTAGTACAGTCACAAGAGACCCAGTACTTC. Translating it yields CASSLVQSQETQYF.

J is TRBJ1-1 and V is TRBV19; no clear D gene. The CDR3 runs 13 residues. V lost 6 bases, J lost 3 bases, and 11 bases lay in between. The V gene's germline CDR1 is LNHDA and CDR2 SQIVND (reference sequence). The CDR3 spells CASRKSSYTEAFF. As DNA, the CDR3 is TGTGCCAGTAGGAAGAGTTCATACACTGAAGCTTTCTTT.

The CDR3, as DNA: TGTGCCAGTAGTAATGAGGGAAGGGTCCTAGCCAAAAACATTCAGTACTTC. As protein: CASSNEGRVLAKNIQYF. V and J are TRBV19 and TRBJ2-4, with a tentative D call TRBD2 (5 bases). The CDR3 loop spans 17 amino acids. Germline CDR1 reads LNHDA; CDR2 reads SQIVND (reference sequence). V was trimmed by 4 bases and J by 0 bases, leaving 16 bases between them.

The V call is TRBV5-1, the J call TRBJ1-5; D is unclear. V lost 0 bases and J lost 5, with 12 bases in between. This CDR3 contains 15 residues. The germline V gene has CDR1 SGHRS and CDR2 YFSETQ. CDR3 amino acids: CASSLAGTGYQPQHF. CDR3 DNA: TGCGCCAGCAGCTTGGCCGGTACGGGATATCAGCCCCAGCATTTT.